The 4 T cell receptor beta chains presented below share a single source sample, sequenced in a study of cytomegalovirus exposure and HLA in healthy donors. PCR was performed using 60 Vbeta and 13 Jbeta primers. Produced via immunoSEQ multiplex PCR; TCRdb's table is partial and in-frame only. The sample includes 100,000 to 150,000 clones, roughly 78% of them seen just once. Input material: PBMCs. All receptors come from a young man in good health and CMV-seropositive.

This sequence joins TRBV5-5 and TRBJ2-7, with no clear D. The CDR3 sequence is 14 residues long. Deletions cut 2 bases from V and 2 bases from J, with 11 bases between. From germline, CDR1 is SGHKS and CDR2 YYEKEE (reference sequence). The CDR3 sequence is CASSFALTTYEQYF. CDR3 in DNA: TGTGCCAGCAGCTTTGCATTGACAACCTACGAGCAGTACTTC.

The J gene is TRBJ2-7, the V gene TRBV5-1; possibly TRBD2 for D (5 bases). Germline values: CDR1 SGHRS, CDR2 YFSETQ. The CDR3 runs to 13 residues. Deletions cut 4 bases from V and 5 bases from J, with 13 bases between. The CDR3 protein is CASSLSGKDEQYF. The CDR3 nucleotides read TGCGCCAGCAGCCTCTCGGGAAAGGACGAGCAGTACTTC.

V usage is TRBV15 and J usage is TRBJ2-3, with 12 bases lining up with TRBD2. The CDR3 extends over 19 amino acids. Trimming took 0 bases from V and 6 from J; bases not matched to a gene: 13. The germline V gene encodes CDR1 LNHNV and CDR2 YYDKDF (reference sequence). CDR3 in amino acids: CATSRDLPSSGGALDTQYF. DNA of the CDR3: TGTGCCACCAGCAGAGATCTGCCTTCTAGCGGGGGGGCTTTGGATACGCAGTATTTT.

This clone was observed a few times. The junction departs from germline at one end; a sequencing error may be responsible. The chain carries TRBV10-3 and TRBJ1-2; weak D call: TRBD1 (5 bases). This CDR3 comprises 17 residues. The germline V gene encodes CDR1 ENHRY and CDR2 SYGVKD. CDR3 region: CASSYRTDAGFYYGYTF. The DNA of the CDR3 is TGTGCCAGCAGTTACAGGACGGACGCGGGGTTCTACTATGGCTACACCTTC.